Sequencing of this T cell receptor (beta chain) was carried out in a study of T cell repertoires in cytomegalovirus infection. Notes on this clonotype: Its antigen remains unidentified.

TCRdb re-derived calls from the reads in MiXCR, one entry per CDR3 protein. The sample carries roughly 920,000 distinct CDR3 sequences, 31% recorded once. CDR3 length equals 16 residues. V gave up 5 bases and J gave up 2 bases; unmatched junction bases: 7. The germline CDR1 and CDR2 sequences are MGHRA and YSYEKL. Notes on the study in general: Dominating the ex vivo response were TCR beta clonotypes that were CMV-specific and HLA-C-restricted.

This chain connects TRBV4-1 to TRBJ2-3; the match to TRBD2 covers 10 bases. Here the sequenced sample was cultured CD8+ T cells from PBMCs, taken from culture after CMV antigen stimulation. The sequence derives from a human donor in good health (CMV status not recorded). Some clones in this sample may be carry-over from other donors' samples. CDR3 region: CASSAPAGGYTDTQYF. The CDR3 bases are TGCGCCAGCAGCGCGCCAGCGGGGGGGTACACAGATACGCAGTATTTT.